This is a list of T cell receptor beta chains from one sample in a study of T cell responses to AZD1222 COVID-19 vaccine. This table comes from immunoSEQ multiplex PCR, and its TCRdb copy is limited to in-frame clones, with some not included. The sample contains about 150,000 clones, roughly 93% of which appear only once. This material consisted of peripheral blood, taken 28 days after the second AZD1222 dose. All receptors come from an adult who received the AZD1222 COVID-19 vaccine. CDR3s include the opening cysteine and the closing phenylalanine or tryptophan. The D gene is left open where the match is weak. Part of the rows lack a size; the others show once, few, many or a class for expanded clones.

J gene: TRBJ1-5; V gene: TRBV5-6; clone size: .; D gene: .; CDR3 protein: CASRVWGGNQPQHF; CDR3 DNA: TGTGCCAGCAGGGTCTGGGGGGGGAATCAGCCCCAGCATTTT
J gene: TRBJ1-6; V gene: TRBV9; clone size: .; D gene: .; CDR3 protein: CASSSNNSPLHF; CDR3 DNA: TGTGCCAGCAGCTCCAATAATTCACCCCTCCACTTT
J gene: TRBJ1-2; V gene: TRBV5-6; clone size: .; D gene: .; CDR3 protein: CASSLGAGNFGHGYTF; CDR3 DNA: TGTGCCAGCAGCTTGGGGGCAGGGAACTTTGGCCATGGCTACACCTTC
J gene: TRBJ1-1; V gene: TRBV21-1; clone size: .; D gene: .; CDR3 protein: CASLQGRVPTEAFF; CDR3 DNA: TGTGCCAGCCTACAGGGGAGGGTGCCAACTGAAGCTTTCTTT
J gene: TRBJ1-3; V gene: TRBV5-6; clone size: .; D gene: TRBD1; CDR3 protein: CASSPGQGLSGNTIYF; CDR3 DNA: TGTGCCAGCAGCCCGGGACAGGGACTCTCTGGAAACACCATATATTTT
J gene: TRBJ2-3; V gene: TRBV25-1; clone size: .; D gene: .; CDR3 protein: CASSDPSGSDTQYF; CDR3 DNA: TGTGCCAGCAGTGACCCCTCGGGATCAGATACGCAGTATTTT
J gene: TRBJ2-5; V gene: TRBV5-1; clone size: .; D gene: .; CDR3 protein: CASSLGETGPETQYF; CDR3 DNA: TGCGCCAGCAGCTTGGGAGAGACTGGCCCCGAGACCCAGTACTTC
J gene: TRBJ1-1; V gene: TRBV20-1; clone size: .; D gene: .; CDR3 protein: CSAKGNTEAFF; CDR3 DNA: TGCAGTGCTAAAGGAAACACTGAAGCTTTCTTT
J gene: TRBJ1-1; V gene: TRBV5-5; clone size: .; D gene: TRBD1; CDR3 protein: CASSPGTGNTEAFF; CDR3 DNA: TGTGCCAGCAGCCCCGGGACAGGGAACACTGAAGCTTTCTTT
J gene: TRBJ2-1; V gene: TRBV18; clone size: .; D gene: .; CDR3 protein: CASSMASNNEQFF; CDR3 DNA: TGTGCCAGCTCAATGGCTAGCAACAATGAGCAGTTCTTC
J gene: TRBJ1-5; V gene: TRBV20-1; clone size: once; D gene: TRBD1; CDR3 protein: CSASEGASNQPQHF; CDR3 DNA: TGCAGTGCTAGTGAGGGGGCCTCCAATCAGCCCCAGCATTTT
J gene: TRBJ2-5; V gene: TRBV7-8; clone size: once; D gene: TRBD2; CDR3 protein: CASSSPWASGEQETQYF; CDR3 DNA: TGTGCCAGCAGCTCACCGTGGGCTAGCGGGGAACAAGAGACCCAGTACTTC
J gene: TRBJ2-6; V gene: TRBV9; clone size: once; D gene: .; CDR3 protein: CASSASTGANVLTF; CDR3 DNA: TGTGCCAGCAGCGCGTCAACTGGGGCCAACGTCCTGACTTTC
J gene: TRBJ2-1; V gene: TRBV6-1; clone size: .; D gene: .; CDR3 protein: CASSENSYNEQFF; CDR3 DNA: TGTGCCAGCAGTGAAAATTCTTACAATGAGCAGTTCTTC
J gene: TRBJ1-2; V gene: TRBV5-1; clone size: .; D gene: .; CDR3 protein: CASSLAFGRGYGYTF; CDR3 DNA: TGCGCCAGCAGCTTGGCCTTCGGCAGGGGCTATGGCTACACCTTC
J gene: TRBJ2-1; V gene: TRBV5-5; clone size: .; D gene: .; CDR3 protein: CASSLRWYSIYNEQFF; CDR3 DNA: TGTGCCAGCAGCTTGCGGTGGTACAGCATTTACAATGAGCAGTTCTTC
J gene: TRBJ2-5; V gene: TRBV19; clone size: .; D gene: .; CDR3 protein: CASSGWETQYF; CDR3 DNA: TGTGCCAGTAGTGGATGGGAGACCCAGTACTTC
J gene: TRBJ2-7; V gene: TRBV1; clone size: .; D gene: .; CDR3 protein: CTSSQGARGNVEQYF; CDR3 DNA: TGCACCAGCAGCCAAGGAGCGCGGGGCAACGTCGAGCAGTACTTC
J gene: TRBJ2-5; V gene: TRBV6-1; clone size: .; D gene: .; CDR3 protein: CASSEAPTGTETQYF; CDR3 DNA: TGTGCCAGCAGTGAAGCACCAACAGGGACAGAGACCCAGTACTTC
J gene: TRBJ2-7; V gene: TRBV4-1; clone size: once; D gene: TRBD1; CDR3 protein: CASSHGTDPYEQYF; CDR3 DNA: TGCGCCAGCAGCCATGGGACAGACCCCTACGAGCAGTACTTC
J gene: TRBJ2-3; V gene: TRBV4-1; clone size: .; D gene: .; CDR3 protein: CASSQDGQGSSDTQYF; CDR3 DNA: TGCGCCAGCAGCCAAGATGGGCAGGGATCTTCAGATACGCAGTATTTT
J gene: TRBJ1-1; V gene: TRBV18; clone size: .; D gene: TRBD1; CDR3 protein: CASSPPYWTGVPEAFF; CDR3 DNA: TGTGCCAGCTCACCGCCGTATTGGACAGGGGTCCCTGAAGCTTTCTTT
J gene: TRBJ2-7; V gene: TRBV7-2; clone size: .; D gene: .; CDR3 protein: CASSLHSLPSYEQYF; CDR3 DNA: TGTGCCAGCAGCTTACACTCTTTACCCTCCTACGAGCAGTACTTC
J gene: TRBJ1-6; V gene: TRBV4-3; clone size: .; D gene: .; CDR3 protein: CASSHGQIYNSPLHF; CDR3 DNA: TGCGCCAGCAGCCACGGACAAATCTATAATTCACCCCTCCACTTT
J gene: TRBJ1-2; V gene: TRBV2; clone size: .; D gene: .; CDR3 protein: CASSVQSYGYTF; CDR3 DNA: TGTGCCAGCAGTGTGCAGTCCTATGGCTACACCTTC
J gene: TRBJ1-5; V gene: TRBV15; clone size: .; D gene: .; CDR3 protein: CATSRQGTLNQPQHF; CDR3 DNA: TGTGCCACCAGCAGACAAGGGACTCTCAATCAGCCCCAGCATTTT
J gene: TRBJ1-1; V gene: TRBV28; clone size: once; D gene: TRBD1; CDR3 protein: CASSLPPGKTGEEAFF; CDR3 DNA: TGTGCCAGCAGTTTACCGCCGGGTAAAACAGGGGAAGAAGCTTTCTTT
J gene: TRBJ1-2; V gene: TRBV5-1; clone size: .; D gene: .; CDR3 protein: CASSSGLVWAYGYTF; CDR3 DNA: TGCGCCAGCAGCTCCGGATTGGTTTGGGCATATGGCTACACCTTC
J gene: TRBJ1-2; V gene: TRBV13; clone size: .; D gene: TRBD1; CDR3 protein: CASSSRQGYYGYTF; CDR3 DNA: TGTGCCAGCAGCTCGAGACAGGGGTACTATGGCTACACCTTC
J gene: TRBJ1-5; V gene: TRBV19; clone size: .; D gene: .; CDR3 protein: CASSTGDRQPQHF; CDR3 DNA: TGTGCCAGTAGTACAGGGGATCGGCAGCCCCAGCATTTT
J gene: TRBJ1-1; V gene: TRBV27; clone size: .; D gene: .; CDR3 protein: CASRIGGGNTEAFF; CDR3 DNA: TGTGCCAGCAGAATCGGGGGGGGGAACACTGAAGCTTTCTTT
J gene: TRBJ1-2; V gene: TRBV27; clone size: .; D gene: .; CDR3 protein: CASSWIPRGSYGYTF; CDR3 DNA: TGTGCCAGCAGTTGGATCCCACGGGGCAGCTATGGCTACACCTTC
J gene: TRBJ2-7; V gene: TRBV6-5; clone size: .; D gene: .; CDR3 protein: CASSYGRDYEQYF; CDR3 DNA: TGTGCCAGCAGTTACGGCAGAGACTACGAGCAGTACTTC
J gene: TRBJ2-7; V gene: TRBV10-3; clone size: .; D gene: .; CDR3 protein: CAISGRGGVEQYF; CDR3 DNA: TGTGCCATCAGTGGCAGGGGGGGGGTCGAGCAGTACTTC
J gene: TRBJ2-1; V gene: TRBV5-4; clone size: .; D gene: .; CDR3 protein: CASSLRSSYNEQFF; CDR3 DNA: TGTGCCAGCAGCTTGCGAAGCTCCTACAATGAGCAGTTCTTC
J gene: TRBJ2-1; V gene: TRBV4-2; clone size: .; D gene: TRBD2; CDR3 protein: CASSQETSGGYNEQFF; CDR3 DNA: TGTGCCAGCAGCCAAGAGACTAGCGGGGGATACAATGAGCAGTTCTTC
J gene: TRBJ1-4; V gene: TRBV4-1; clone size: .; D gene: .; CDR3 protein: CASSQGGPNEKLFF; CDR3 DNA: TGCGCCAGCAGCCAAGGAGGTCCGAATGAAAAACTGTTTTTT
J gene: TRBJ2-2; V gene: TRBV11-2; clone size: .; D gene: .; CDR3 protein: CASSLGPGMGTGELFF; CDR3 DNA: TGTGCCAGCAGCTTAGGCCCGGGGATGGGCACCGGGGAGCTGTTTTTT
J gene: TRBJ2-7; V gene: TRBV28; clone size: .; D gene: TRBD1; CDR3 protein: CASSRQGGSYEQYF; CDR3 DNA: TGTGCCAGCAGTCGACAGGGGGGTTCCTACGAGCAGTACTTC
J gene: TRBJ1-1; V gene: TRBV4-2; clone size: .; D gene: .; CDR3 protein: CASSQEGGRDTEAFF; CDR3 DNA: TGTGCCAGCAGCCAAGAGGGGGGACGGGACACTGAAGCTTTCTTT
J gene: TRBJ1-5; V gene: TRBV19; clone size: .; D gene: .; CDR3 protein: CASKRQLNQPQHF; CDR3 DNA: TGTGCCAGTAAACGACAGCTTAATCAGCCCCAGCATTTT
J gene: TRBJ1-6; V gene: TRBV18; clone size: .; D gene: .; CDR3 protein: CASSPGQTNNSPLHF; CDR3 DNA: TGTGCCAGCTCACCCGGACAGACTAATAATTCACCCCTCCACTTT
J gene: TRBJ1-3; V gene: TRBV28; clone size: once; D gene: .; CDR3 protein: CASIGPLSSGNTIYF; CDR3 DNA: TGTGCCAGCATAGGGCCGCTAAGCTCTGGAAACACCATATATTTT
J gene: TRBJ1-3; V gene: TRBV5-1; clone size: .; D gene: .; CDR3 protein: CASSLTNSGNTIYF; CDR3 DNA: TGCGCCAGCAGCCTGACCAACTCTGGAAACACCATATATTTT
J gene: TRBJ1-2; V gene: TRBV30; clone size: .; D gene: .; CDR3 protein: CAWSVREPAHYGYTF; CDR3 DNA: TGTGCCTGGAGTGTACGGGAGCCGGCACATTATGGCTACACCTTC
J gene: TRBJ1-1; V gene: TRBV19; clone size: .; D gene: .; CDR3 protein: CATKTGADEAFF; CDR3 DNA: TGTGCCACCAAAACTGGGGCGGATGAAGCTTTCTTT
J gene: TRBJ1-5; V gene: TRBV6-2/TRBV6-3; clone size: once; D gene: .; CDR3 protein: CASSPVPRGYSNQPQHF; CDR3 DNA: TGTGCCAGCAGCCCTGTGCCGCGCGGATATAGCAATCAGCCCCAGCATTTT
J gene: TRBJ1-2; V gene: TRBV28; clone size: few; D gene: TRBD1; CDR3 protein: CASSPPVRTGDGYTF; CDR3 DNA: TGTGCCAGCAGTCCCCCGGTGAGGACAGGCGATGGCTACACCTTC
J gene: TRBJ1-5; V gene: TRBV6-4; clone size: .; D gene: .; CDR3 protein: CASSQDWSNQPQHF; CDR3 DNA: TGTGCCAGCAGCCAGGACTGGAGCAATCAGCCCCAGCATTTT
J gene: TRBJ2-1; V gene: TRBV15; clone size: .; D gene: TRBD2; CDR3 protein: CATSSTRLAGVTNNEQFF; CDR3 DNA: TGTGCCACCAGCAGTACGAGACTAGCGGGGGTCACCAACAATGAGCAGTTCTTC
J gene: TRBJ2-3; V gene: TRBV5-8; clone size: .; D gene: TRBD2; CDR3 protein: CASSLFLLAGGADTQYF; CDR3 DNA: TGTGCCAGCAGCTTGTTCTTACTAGCGGGAGGGGCAGATACGCAGTATTTT
J gene: TRBJ1-1; V gene: TRBV18; clone size: .; D gene: .; CDR3 protein: CASSPPGGELNTEAFF; CDR3 DNA: TGTGCCAGCTCACCTCCCGGCGGGGAATTGAACACTGAAGCTTTCTTT
J gene: TRBJ1-4; V gene: TRBV9; clone size: .; D gene: .; CDR3 protein: CASSFRGQRNEKLFF; CDR3 DNA: TGTGCCAGCAGCTTCCGAGGACAGCGTAATGAAAAACTGTTTTTT
J gene: TRBJ1-1; V gene: TRBV28; clone size: .; D gene: .; CDR3 protein: CASSFLGRNTEAFF; CDR3 DNA: TGTGCCAGCAGTTTTTTGGGGCGTAACACTGAAGCTTTCTTT
J gene: TRBJ1-2; V gene: TRBV5-4; clone size: .; D gene: TRBD1; CDR3 protein: CASSLGTGSYGYTF; CDR3 DNA: TGTGCCAGCAGCTTGGGGACAGGGAGCTATGGCTACACCTTC
J gene: TRBJ2-4; V gene: TRBV7-2; clone size: .; D gene: TRBD2; CDR3 protein: CASSWGTSGGLYF; CDR3 DNA: TGTGCCAGCAGCTGGGGGACTAGCGGGGGCCTTTACTTC
J gene: TRBJ1-4; V gene: TRBV19; clone size: .; D gene: TRBD1; CDR3 protein: CASTLGQGSGKLFF; CDR3 DNA: TGTGCCAGTACTCTGGGACAGGGGAGCGGAAAACTGTTTTTT
J gene: TRBJ1-1; V gene: TRBV4-1; clone size: .; D gene: .; CDR3 protein: CASSQVGKRMNTEAFF; CDR3 DNA: TGCGCCAGCAGCCAAGTGGGGAAGAGGATGAACACTGAAGCTTTCTTT
J gene: TRBJ2-3; V gene: TRBV5-1; clone size: .; D gene: TRBD2; CDR3 protein: CASSDPVTSGGLSTDTQYF; CDR3 DNA: TGCGCCAGCAGCGACCCCGTGACTAGCGGGGGCCTCAGCACAGATACGCAGTATTTT